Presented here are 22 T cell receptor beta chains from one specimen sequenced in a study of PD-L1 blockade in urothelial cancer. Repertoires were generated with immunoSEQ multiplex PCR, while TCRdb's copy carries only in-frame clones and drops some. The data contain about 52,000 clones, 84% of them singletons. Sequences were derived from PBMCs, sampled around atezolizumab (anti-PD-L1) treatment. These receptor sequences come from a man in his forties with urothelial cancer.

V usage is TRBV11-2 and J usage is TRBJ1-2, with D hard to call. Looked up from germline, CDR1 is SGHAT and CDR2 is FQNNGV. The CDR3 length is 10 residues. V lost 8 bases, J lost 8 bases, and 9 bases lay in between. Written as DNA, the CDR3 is TGTGCCAGCGGAGGACGCGGCTACACCTTC. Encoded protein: CASGGRGYTF.

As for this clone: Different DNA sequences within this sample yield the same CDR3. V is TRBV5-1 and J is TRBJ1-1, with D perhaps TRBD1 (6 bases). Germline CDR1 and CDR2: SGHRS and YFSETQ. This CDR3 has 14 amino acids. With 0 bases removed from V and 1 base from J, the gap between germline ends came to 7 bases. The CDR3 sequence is CASSLGGGNTEAFF. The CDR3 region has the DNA TGCGCCAGCAGCTTGGGAGGGGGGAACACTGAAGCTTTCTTT.

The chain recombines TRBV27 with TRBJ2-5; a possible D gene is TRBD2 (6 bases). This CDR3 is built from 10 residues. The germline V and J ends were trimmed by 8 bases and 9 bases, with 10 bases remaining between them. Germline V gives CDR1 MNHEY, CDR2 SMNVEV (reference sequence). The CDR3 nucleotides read TGTGCCAGCGGGAGGCTGCCCCAGTACTTC. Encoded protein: CASGRLPQYF.

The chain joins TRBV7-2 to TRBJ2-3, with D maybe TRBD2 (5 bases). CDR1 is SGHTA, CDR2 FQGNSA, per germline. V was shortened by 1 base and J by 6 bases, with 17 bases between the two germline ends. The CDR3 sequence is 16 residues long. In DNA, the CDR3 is TGTGCCAGCAGCTTAGGCCCGGGCGGGCCGGGGGATACGCAGTATTTT. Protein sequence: CASSLGPGGPGDTQYF.

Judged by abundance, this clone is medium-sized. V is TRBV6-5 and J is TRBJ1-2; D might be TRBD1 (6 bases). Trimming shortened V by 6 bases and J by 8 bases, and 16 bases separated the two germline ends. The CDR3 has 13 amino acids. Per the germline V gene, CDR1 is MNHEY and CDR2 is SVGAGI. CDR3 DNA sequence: TGTGCCAGCAGCAGCACAGGGCTATACGGCTACACCTTC. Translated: CASSSTGLYGYTF.

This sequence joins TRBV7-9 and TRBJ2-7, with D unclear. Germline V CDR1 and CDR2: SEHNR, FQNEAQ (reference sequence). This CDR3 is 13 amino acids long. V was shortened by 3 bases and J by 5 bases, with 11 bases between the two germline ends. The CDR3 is CASSLSSPDEQYF. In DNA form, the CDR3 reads TGTGCCAGCAGCTTGAGTAGTCCCGACGAGCAGTACTTC.

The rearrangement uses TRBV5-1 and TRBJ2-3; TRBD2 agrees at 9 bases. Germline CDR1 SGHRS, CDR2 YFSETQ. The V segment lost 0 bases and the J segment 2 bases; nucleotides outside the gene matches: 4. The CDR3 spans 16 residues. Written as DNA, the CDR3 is TGCGCCAGCAGCTTGGGACTAGCGGAAGCCACAGATACGCAGTATTTT. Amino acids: CASSLGLAEATDTQYF. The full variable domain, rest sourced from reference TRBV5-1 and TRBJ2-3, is KAGVTQTPRYLIKTRGQQVTLSCSPISGHRSVSWYQQTPGQGLQFLFEYFSETQRNKGNFPGRFSGRQFSNSRSEMNVSTLELGDSALYLCASSLGLAEATDTQYFGPGTRLTVL.

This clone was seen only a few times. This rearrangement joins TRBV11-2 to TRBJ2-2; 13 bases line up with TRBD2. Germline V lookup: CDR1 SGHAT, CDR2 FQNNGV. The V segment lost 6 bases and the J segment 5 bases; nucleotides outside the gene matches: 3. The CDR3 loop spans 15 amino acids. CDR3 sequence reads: CASRGLAGFTGELFF. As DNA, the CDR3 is TGTGCCAGCAGGGGACTAGCGGGATTTACCGGGGAGCTGTTTTTT.

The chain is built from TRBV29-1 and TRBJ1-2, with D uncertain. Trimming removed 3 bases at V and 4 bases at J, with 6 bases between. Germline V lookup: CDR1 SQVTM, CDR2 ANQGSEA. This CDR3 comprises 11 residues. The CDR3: CSVDIGYGYTF. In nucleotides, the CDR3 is TGCAGCGTTGATATCGGCTATGGCTACACCTTC.

This CDR3 is CASSLTPERTGGTDTQYF. Here the CDR3 DNA reads TGTGCCAGCAGTTTAACACCAGAACGGACAGGGGGCACAGATACGCAGTATTTT. The chain uses TRBV27 and TRBJ2-3, with 9 nucleotides matching TRBD1. In germline, CDR1 is MNHEY, CDR2 SMNVEV (reference sequence). This CDR3 is 18 amino acids long. J was trimmed by 1 base and V by 2 bases; bases with no gene match: 10.

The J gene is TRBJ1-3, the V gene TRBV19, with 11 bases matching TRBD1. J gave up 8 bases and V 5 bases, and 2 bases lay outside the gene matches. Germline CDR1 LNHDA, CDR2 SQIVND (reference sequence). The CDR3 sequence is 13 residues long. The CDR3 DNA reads TGTGCCAGTAGTTCGGGACAGGGGGACACCATATATTTT. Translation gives CASSSGQGDTIYF.

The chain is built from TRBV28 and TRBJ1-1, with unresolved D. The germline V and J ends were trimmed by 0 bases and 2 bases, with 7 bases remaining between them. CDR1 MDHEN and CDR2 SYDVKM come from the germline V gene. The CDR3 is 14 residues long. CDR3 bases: TGTGCCAGCAGTTTATGGGCAGATAACACTGAAGCTTTCTTT. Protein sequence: CASSLWADNTEAFF.

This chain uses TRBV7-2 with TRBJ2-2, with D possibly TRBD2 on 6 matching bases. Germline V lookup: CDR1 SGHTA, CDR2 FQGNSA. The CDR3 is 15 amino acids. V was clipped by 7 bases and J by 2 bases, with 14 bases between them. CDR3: CASNPTGANTGELFF. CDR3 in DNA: TGTGCCAGCAACCCCACGGGAGCCAACACCGGGGAGCTGTTTTTT.

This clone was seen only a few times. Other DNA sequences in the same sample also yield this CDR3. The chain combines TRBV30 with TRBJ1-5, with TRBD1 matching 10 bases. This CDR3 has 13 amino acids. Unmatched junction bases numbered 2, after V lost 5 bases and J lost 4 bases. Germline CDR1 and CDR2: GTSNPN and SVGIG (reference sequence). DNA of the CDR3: TGTGCCTGGTCGGGACAGGGGAATCAGCCCCAGCATTTT. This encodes CAWSGQGNQPQHF.

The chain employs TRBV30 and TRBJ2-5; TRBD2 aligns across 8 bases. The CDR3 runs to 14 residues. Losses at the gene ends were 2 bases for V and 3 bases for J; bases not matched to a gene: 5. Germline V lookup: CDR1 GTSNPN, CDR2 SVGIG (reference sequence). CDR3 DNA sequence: TGTGCCTGGAGTCTACGACTAGCGAAAGAGACCCAGTACTTC. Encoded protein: CAWSLRLAKETQYF.

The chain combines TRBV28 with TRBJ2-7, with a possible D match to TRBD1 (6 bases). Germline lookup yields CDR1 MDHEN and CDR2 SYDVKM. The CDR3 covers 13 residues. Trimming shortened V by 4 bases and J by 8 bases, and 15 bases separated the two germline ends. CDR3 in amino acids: CASSSYTGSKQYF. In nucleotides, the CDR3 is TGTGCCAGCAGTTCCTACACAGGGAGCAAGCAGTACTTC.

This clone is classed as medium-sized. This chain's CDR3 is CASSIGREVDEQYF. The DNA for the CDR3 is TGTGCCAGTAGTATAGGGCGGGAGGTGGACGAGCAGTACTTC. V is TRBV19 and J is TRBJ2-7; 8 positions match TRBD2. V trimming: 1 base; J trimming: 5 bases; junction bases outside the gene matches: 4. Germline CDR1 LNHDA, CDR2 SQIVND (reference sequence). This CDR3 is 14 amino acids long.

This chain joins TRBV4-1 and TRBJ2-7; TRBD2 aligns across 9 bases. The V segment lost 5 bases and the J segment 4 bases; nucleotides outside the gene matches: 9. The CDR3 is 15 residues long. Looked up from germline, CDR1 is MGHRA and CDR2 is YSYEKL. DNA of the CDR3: TGCGCCAGCAGCGCCCCGGGTAGCGGGAGTTACGAGCAGTACTTC. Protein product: CASSAPGSGSYEQYF.

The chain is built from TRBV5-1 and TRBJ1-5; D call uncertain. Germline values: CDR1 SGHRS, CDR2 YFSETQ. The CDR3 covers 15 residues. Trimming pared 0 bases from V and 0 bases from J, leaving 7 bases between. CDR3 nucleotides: TGCGCCAGCAGCTTGGACGGAGATAGCAATCAGCCCCAGCATTTT. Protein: CASSLDGDSNQPQHF.

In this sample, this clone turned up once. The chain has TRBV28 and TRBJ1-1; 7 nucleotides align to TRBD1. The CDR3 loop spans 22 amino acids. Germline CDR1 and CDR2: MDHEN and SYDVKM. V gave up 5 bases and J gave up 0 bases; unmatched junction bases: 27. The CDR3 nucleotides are TGTGCCAGCAGTCACGCCGGGACAGCGGCCGGGGAAGGTTGGGGACTGAACACTGAAGCTTTCTTT. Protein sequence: CASSHAGTAAGEGWGLNTEAFF.

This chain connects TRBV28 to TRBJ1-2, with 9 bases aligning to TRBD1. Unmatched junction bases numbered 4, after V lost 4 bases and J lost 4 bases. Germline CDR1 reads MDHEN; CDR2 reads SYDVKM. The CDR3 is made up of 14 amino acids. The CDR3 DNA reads TGTGCCAGCAGTTCTGGGACAGGGTTCTATGGCTACACCTTC. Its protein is CASSSGTGFYGYTF.

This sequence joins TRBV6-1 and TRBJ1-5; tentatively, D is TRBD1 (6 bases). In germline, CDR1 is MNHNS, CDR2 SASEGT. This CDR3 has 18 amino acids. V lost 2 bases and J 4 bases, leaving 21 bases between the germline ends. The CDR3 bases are TGTGCCAGCAGTGAAAGGGGCCTAGGGAGGGACACAAATCAGCCCCAGCATTTT. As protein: CASSERGLGRDTNQPQHF.